A single TCR beta chain is shown here with its context. This may be a read error: a much more frequent sequence differs by one nucleotide. The entry originates in a study of T cells in Graves' hyperthyroidism and ophthalmopathy. Hyperthyroidism had been newly diagnosed in patients aged 18 to 65, and its duration was under 2 months. The source of the PBMCs was less than 12 ml of fresh peripheral blood. The source material, RNA transcripts, was used to amplify TCR beta CDR3 regions. First-round RT-PCR of the TCR CDR3 relied on the HTBI primer set. TCRdb re-analysed the multiplex PCR reads in MiXCR, keeping a single row per CDR3 protein. The sample gives nearly 750,000 distinct CDR3 sequences, over 35% of which show up once; approximately 31% is in the top ten. Per germline, CDR1 DFQATT and CDR2 SNEGSKA (reference sequence). The CDR3 extends over 15 amino acids.

The rearrangement links TRBV20-1 to TRBJ2-7, with 8 bases lining up with TRBD1. The sequenced sample was blood. The TCR comes from a woman aged 40-49 years with Graves' hyperthyroidism. The DNA for the CDR3 is TGCAATGCCACAGTGCCGACAGGGGTGGCCTACGAGCAGTACTTC. Its protein product is CNATVPTGVAYEQYF.